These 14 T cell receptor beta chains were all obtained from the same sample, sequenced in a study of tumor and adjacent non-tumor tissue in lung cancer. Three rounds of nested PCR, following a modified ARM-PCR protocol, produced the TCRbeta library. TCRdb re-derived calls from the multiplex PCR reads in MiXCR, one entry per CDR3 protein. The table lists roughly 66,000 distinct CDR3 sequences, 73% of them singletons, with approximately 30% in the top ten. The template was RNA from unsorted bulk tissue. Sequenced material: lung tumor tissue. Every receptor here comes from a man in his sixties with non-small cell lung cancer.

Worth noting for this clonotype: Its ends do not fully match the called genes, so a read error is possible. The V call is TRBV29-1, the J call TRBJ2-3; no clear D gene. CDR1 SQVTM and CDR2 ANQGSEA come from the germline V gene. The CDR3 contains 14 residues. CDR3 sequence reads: CSAEPCEAADTQYF. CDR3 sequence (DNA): TGCAGCGCTGAACCGTGTGAGGCCGCAGATACGCAGTATTTT.

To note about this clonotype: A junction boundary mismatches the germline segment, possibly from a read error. This CDR3 reads CSAEPRDRDTEALF. The DNA for the CDR3 is TGCAGTGCCGAACCCCGGGACAGGGATACTGAAGCTCTCTTT. The V and J genes are TRBV20-1 and TRBJ1-1; 9 bases line up with TRBD1. The CDR3 consists of 14 residues. CDR1 and CDR2 from the germline V gene are DFQATT and SNEGSKA (reference sequence).

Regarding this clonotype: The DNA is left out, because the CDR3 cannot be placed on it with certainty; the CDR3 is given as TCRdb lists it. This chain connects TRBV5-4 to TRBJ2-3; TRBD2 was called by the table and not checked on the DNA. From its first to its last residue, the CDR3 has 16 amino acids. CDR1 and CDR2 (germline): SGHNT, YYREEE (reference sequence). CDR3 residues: CASSPIERSREIRSIF.

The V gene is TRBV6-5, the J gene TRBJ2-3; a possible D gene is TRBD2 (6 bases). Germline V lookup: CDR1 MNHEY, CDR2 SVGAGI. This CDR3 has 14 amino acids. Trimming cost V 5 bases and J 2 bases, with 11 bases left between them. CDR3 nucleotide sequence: TGTGCCAGCAGTGCCGGGAGTGACACAGATACGCAGTATTTT. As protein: CASSAGSDTDTQYF.

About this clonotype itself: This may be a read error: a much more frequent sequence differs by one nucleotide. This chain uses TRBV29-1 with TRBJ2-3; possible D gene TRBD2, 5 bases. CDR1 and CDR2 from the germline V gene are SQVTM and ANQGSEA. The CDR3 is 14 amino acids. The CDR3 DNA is TGCAGCGTCCCACAGCCACTAGTTTCGGATATGCAGTATTTT. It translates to CSVPQPLVSDMQYF.

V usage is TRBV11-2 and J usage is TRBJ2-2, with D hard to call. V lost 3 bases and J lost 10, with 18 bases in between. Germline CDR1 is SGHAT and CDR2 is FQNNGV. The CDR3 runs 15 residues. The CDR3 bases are TGTGCCAGCAGCTTCGCTAGTTTCAACGTCGAGGAGCTGTTTTTT. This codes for CASSFASFNVEELFF.

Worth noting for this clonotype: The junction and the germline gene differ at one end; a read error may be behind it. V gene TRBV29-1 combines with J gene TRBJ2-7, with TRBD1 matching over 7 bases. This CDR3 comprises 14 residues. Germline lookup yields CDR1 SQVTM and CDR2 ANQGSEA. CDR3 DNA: TGCAGCGTTGTAGGTCAGGGGGTTACCCACGAACAGTACTTC. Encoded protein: CSVVGQGVTHEQYF.

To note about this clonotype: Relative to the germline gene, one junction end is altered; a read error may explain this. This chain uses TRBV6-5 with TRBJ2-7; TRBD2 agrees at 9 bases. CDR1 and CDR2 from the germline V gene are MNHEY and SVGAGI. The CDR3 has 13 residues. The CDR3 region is CASSQTSGYEKYF. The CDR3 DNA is TGTGCCAGCAGCCAGACTAGCGGCTACGAGAAGTATTTC.

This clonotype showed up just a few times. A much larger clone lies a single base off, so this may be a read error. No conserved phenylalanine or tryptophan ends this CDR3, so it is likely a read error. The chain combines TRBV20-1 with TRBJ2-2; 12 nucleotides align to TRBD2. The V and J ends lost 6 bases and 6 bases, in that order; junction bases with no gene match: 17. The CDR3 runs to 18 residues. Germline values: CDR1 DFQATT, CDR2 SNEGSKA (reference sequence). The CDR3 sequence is CSAPPTQNLAGGPGELFL. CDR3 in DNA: TGCAGTGCCCCCCCCACCCAAAACCTAGCGGGAGGGCCCGGGGAGCTGTTTCTT.

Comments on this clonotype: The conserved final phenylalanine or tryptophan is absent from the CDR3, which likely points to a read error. The DNA of the CDR3 is TGTGCCAGTAGCTTGGAACTAGCGGCCTACGAGCAGTACTTA. Its translation: CASSLELAAYEQYL. The chain links TRBV5-6 to TRBJ2-7; 8 nucleotides align to TRBD2. Germline CDR1 SGHDT, CDR2 YYEEEE. CDR3 length: 14 residues.

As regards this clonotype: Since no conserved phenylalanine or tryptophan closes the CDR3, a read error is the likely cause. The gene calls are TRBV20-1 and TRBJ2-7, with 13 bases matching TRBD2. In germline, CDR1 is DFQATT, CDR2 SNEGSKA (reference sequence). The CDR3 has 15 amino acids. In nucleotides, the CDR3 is TGCAGTACTAGAAAAGGACTAGCGGGAGAACGGAAGCAGTACTAC. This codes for CSTRKGLAGERKQYY.

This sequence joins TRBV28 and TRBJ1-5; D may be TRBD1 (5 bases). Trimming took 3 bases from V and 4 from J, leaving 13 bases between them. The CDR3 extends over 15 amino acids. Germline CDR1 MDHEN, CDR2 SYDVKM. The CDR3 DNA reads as TGTGCCAGCAGTTTGTGGGGGGTGGGGAATCAGCCCCAGCATTTT. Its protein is CASSLWGVGNQPQHF.

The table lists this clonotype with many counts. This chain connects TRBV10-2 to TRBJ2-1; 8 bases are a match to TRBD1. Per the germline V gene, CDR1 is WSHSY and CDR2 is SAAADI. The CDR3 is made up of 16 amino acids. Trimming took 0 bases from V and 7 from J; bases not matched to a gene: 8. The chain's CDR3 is CASSESPTGALNEQFF. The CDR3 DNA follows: TGCGCCAGCAGTGAGTCGCCGACAGGGGCCTTAAATGAGCAGTTCTTC.

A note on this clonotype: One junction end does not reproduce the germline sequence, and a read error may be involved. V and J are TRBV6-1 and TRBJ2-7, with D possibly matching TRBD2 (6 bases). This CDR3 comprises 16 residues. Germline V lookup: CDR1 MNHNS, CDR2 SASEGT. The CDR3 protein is CASSERNSGVSYEQYF. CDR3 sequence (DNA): TGTGCAAGCAGTGAAAGAAATAGCGGTGTCTCCTACGAGCAGTACTTC.